This passage covers 21 T cell receptor beta chains from one sample sequenced in a study of blood T cell repertoires in COVID-19. Measured with immunoSEQ multiplex PCR; TCRdb has only the in-frame clones, and not every one. Here the sample spans 240,000 or so clones, roughly four fifths being singletons. The sequenced material came from peripheral blood. Receptor source: a woman aged 55-70 years with active or convalescent COVID-19.

This clone appeared a few times. The V gene is TRBV5-1, the J gene TRBJ2-7; 10 bases match TRBD1. The CDR3 is 16 residues long. V shed 3 bases, J shed 2 bases, and the junction held 8 bases outside the gene matches. Germline CDR1 is SGHRS and CDR2 is YFSETQ. CDR3 in amino acids: CASSSPGTGAAYEQYF. The CDR3 DNA reads TGCGCCAGCAGCTCGCCGGGGACAGGGGCCGCCTACGAGCAGTACTTC.

The gene calls are TRBV3-1 (or the pseudogene TRBV3-2) and TRBJ1-6; D may be TRBD1 (5 bases). V lost 4 bases to trimming and J lost 7 bases, with 14 bases between them. Germline CDR1 reads LGHDT; CDR2 reads YNNKEL (reference sequence). This CDR3 contains 15 residues. The CDR3 DNA reads TGTGCCAGCAGCCGAAAGCGGGACGGAAATTCACCCCTCCACTTT. This gives the protein CASSRKRDGNSPLHF.

The CDR3 DNA is TGTGCCAGTAGTCCGGGTTACTATGGCTACACCTTC. Translation gives CASSPGYYGYTF. This chain uses TRBV19 with TRBJ1-2; D is ambiguous. Germline lookup yields CDR1 LNHDA and CDR2 SQIVND (reference sequence). The CDR3 runs to 12 residues. Trimming removed 5 bases at V and 3 bases at J, with 7 bases between.

V and J are TRBV5-5 and TRBJ1-1, with D unresolved. Trimming cost V 0 bases and J 5 bases, with 8 bases left between them. Per germline, CDR1 SGHKS and CDR2 YYEKEE (reference sequence). The CDR3 consists of 13 residues. CDR3 loop: CASSLVQFTEAFF. For the CDR3, the DNA is TGTGCCAGCAGCTTGGTTCAGTTTACTGAAGCTTTCTTT. Full variable domain (remainder filled in from reference TRBV5-5 and TRBJ1-1): DAGVTQSPTHLIKTRGQQVTLRCSPISGHKSVSWYQQVLGQGPQFIFQYYEKEERGRGNFPDRFSARQFPNYSSELNVNALLLGDSALYLCASSLVQFTEAFFGQGTRLTVV.

The rearrangement links TRBV7-2 to TRBJ1-4; 7 nucleotides align to TRBD1. Germline CDR1 reads SGHTA; CDR2 reads FQGNSA. After removal of 5 bases from V and 4 bases from J, the junction contained 7 bases not matched to a gene. This CDR3 spans 15 amino acids. CDR3 bases: TGTGCCAGCAGCAGACAGGGTACTTTTAATGAAAAACTGTTTTTT. It translates to CASSRQGTFNEKLFF.

The chain couples TRBV12-3 or TRBV12-4 to TRBJ1-4; no clear D. With 3 bases removed from V and 11 bases from J, the gap between germline ends came to 7 bases. The CDR3 runs 11 residues. The CDR3 DNA is TGTGCCAGCAGTTTTCGCGGGAAACTGTTTTTT. It specifies CASSFRGKLFF.

This clone appeared a few times. V is TRBV5-4 and J is TRBJ1-2; 7 bases line up with TRBD1. The V segment lost 4 bases and the J segment 5 bases; nucleotides outside the gene matches: 11. Germline assignment: CDR1 SGHNT and CDR2 YYREEE (reference sequence). This CDR3 contains 15 residues. The chain's CDR3 is CASSLNRGRRYGYTF. CDR3 DNA sequence: TGTGCCAGCAGCCTCAACAGGGGAAGGAGGTATGGCTACACCTTC.

The gene calls are TRBV28 and TRBJ2-7, with 11 bases lining up with TRBD1. Germline V gene data show CDR1 as MDHEN and CDR2 as SYDVKM. This CDR3 contains 14 residues. Trimming removed 6 bases from V and 9 bases from J; junction bases left unmatched: 10. The CDR3 loop is CASSLIRDRGWQYF. DNA for the CDR3: TGTGCCAGCAGCCTAATCCGGGACAGGGGGTGGCAGTACTTC.

The gene calls are TRBV11-2 and TRBJ2-1, with 9 bases lining up with TRBD2. The CDR3 has 18 residues. The ends lost 2 bases at V and 1 base at J; junction bases unmatched: 9. The germline gives CDR1 SGHAT, CDR2 FQNNGV. As DNA, the CDR3 is TGTGCCAGCAGCTTAACCAAGCGGGGGGCAGGGTCCTACAATGAGCAGTTCTTC. Protein product: CASSLTKRGAGSYNEQFF.

This clone was picked up one time. The V and J genes are TRBV11-3 and TRBJ2-5; a possible D gene is TRBD1 (5 bases). This CDR3 spans 15 amino acids. CDR1 and CDR2 (germline): SGHNT, YENEEA. V lost 5 bases to trimming and J lost 2 bases, with 15 bases between them. The CDR3 DNA follows: TGTGCCAGCAGCCTCGGCCGGACAAGTCAAGAGACCCAGTACTTC. Its translation is CASSLGRTSQETQYF.

The V call is TRBV7-9, the J call TRBJ2-3, with 8 bases fitting TRBD1. The germline V gene has CDR1 SEHNR and CDR2 FQNEAQ (reference sequence). The CDR3 has 17 residues. Germline trimming cut 3 bases from V and 2 bases from J; bases unmatched to any gene: 10. The CDR3 region is CASSFGQGQGFTDTQYF. For the CDR3, the DNA is TGTGCCAGCAGCTTTGGACAGGGCCAGGGATTCACAGATACGCAGTATTTT.

The chain joins TRBV10-1 to TRBJ2-7; no reliable D call. Trimming stripped 4 bases from V and 5 bases from J, with 12 bases between. Germline V gives CDR1 WNHNN, CDR2 SYGVQD (reference sequence). The CDR3 has 13 amino acids. The CDR3: CASSAGEKNEQYF. In nucleotides, the CDR3 is TGCGCCAGCAGTGCCGGAGAAAAGAACGAGCAGTACTTC.

This chain joins TRBV18 and TRBJ2-5, with 7 bases identical to TRBD2. The CDR3 length is 15 residues. Trimming removed 2 bases from V and 5 bases from J; junction bases left unmatched: 8. CDR1 and CDR2 from the germline V gene are KGHSH and LQKENI. CDR3 loop: CASSPNRGLQETQYF. The DNA of the CDR3 is TGTGCCAGCTCACCAAATCGGGGACTACAGGAGACCCAGTACTTC.

With regard to this clone: Distinct nucleotide sequences in the sample also encode this CDR3. The rearrangement joins TRBV11-2 to TRBJ1-5; D perhaps matches TRBD1 (6 bases). CDR3 size: 12 residues. Germline V gives CDR1 SGHAT, CDR2 FQNNGV. V was trimmed by 4 bases and J by 8 bases, leaving 9 bases between them. For the CDR3, the DNA is TGTGCCAGCAGCTCTCAGGGGAAGCCCCAGCATTTT. Its protein product is CASSSQGKPQHF.

V usage is TRBV7-3 and J usage is TRBJ2-7; 9 nucleotides match TRBD2. Germline V lookup: CDR1 SGHTA, CDR2 FQGTGA. The CDR3 has 17 residues. V lost 2 bases, J lost 3 bases, and 11 bases stayed unmatched. This CDR3 reads CASSLDSGGLLGYEQYF. DNA for the CDR3: TGTGCCAGCAGCTTAGATAGCGGGGGCCTCTTGGGCTACGAGCAGTACTTC. Full variable domain (missing parts from reference TRBV7-3 and TRBJ2-7): GAGVSQTPSNKVTEKGKYVELRCDPISGHTALYWYRQSLGQGPEFLIYFQGTGAADDSGLPNDRFFAVRPEGSVSTLKIQRTERGDSAVYLCASSLDSGGLLGYEQYFGPGTRLTVT.

The chain carries TRBV5-1 and TRBJ1-4, with 8 bases that match TRBD1. Germline V gene sequence: CDR1 SGHRS, CDR2 YFSETQ. The CDR3 covers 15 residues. V dropped 5 bases and J dropped 0; count of bases not matched to a gene: 3. The DNA for the CDR3 is TGCGCCAGCAGTACAGGGGGGCCAACTAATGAAAAACTGTTTTTT. Its protein is CASSTGGPTNEKLFF.

The chain employs TRBV6-5 and TRBJ1-3; no reliable D call. V dropped 7 bases and J dropped 2 bases, with 9 bases sitting between them. This CDR3 is built from 13 residues. Germline values: CDR1 MNHEY, CDR2 SVGAGI. CDR3 sequence: CASNPGAGNTIYF. The CDR3 nucleotides are TGTGCCAGCAATCCCGGGGCTGGAAACACCATATATTTT.

The chain is built from TRBV6-5 and TRBJ1-5; D unclear. This CDR3 is 13 amino acids long. CDR1 is MNHEY and CDR2 is SVGAGI in the germline V gene. V gave up 0 bases and J gave up 7 bases, with 7 bases separating them. This CDR3 reads CASSYSSRQPQHF. The CDR3 region has the DNA TGTGCCAGCAGTTACTCTTCGCGGCAGCCCCAGCATTTT.

The chain is built from TRBV10-3 and TRBJ1-1, with D hard to call. The CDR3 totals 13 residues. The V and J ends lost 3 bases and 0 bases respectively, with 5 bases between them. Per the germline V gene, CDR1 is ENHRY and CDR2 is SYGVKD. The CDR3 here is CAISDRMNTEAFF. CDR3 nucleotide sequence: TGTGCCATCAGTGACAGGATGAACACTGAAGCTTTCTTT.

The chain uses TRBV5-1 and TRBJ2-7; 7 bases line up with TRBD2. The ends lost 4 bases at V and 4 bases at J; junction bases unmatched: 17. In germline, CDR1 is SGHRS, CDR2 YFSETQ. The CDR3 covers 17 residues. The CDR3 loop is CASSLAERELGRYEQYF. CDR3 sequence (DNA): TGCGCCAGCAGCCTAGCCGAGCGGGAACTCGGCCGATACGAGCAGTACTTC. The full variable domain, with the rest looked up from reference TRBV5-1 and TRBJ2-7, is KAGVTQTPRYLIKTRGQQVTLSCSPISGHRSVSWYQQTPGQGLQFLFEYFSETQRNKGNFPGRFSGRQFSNSRSEMNVSTLELGDSALYLCASSLAERELGRYEQYFGPGTRLTVT.

The chain is built from TRBV18 and TRBJ1-5; perhaps TRBD1 as D (6 bases). The CDR3 is 15 residues long. Germline CDR1 reads KGHSH; CDR2 reads LQKENI. Trimming shortened V by 4 bases and J by 4 bases, and 14 bases separated the two germline ends. The CDR3 region is CASSQLEGGNQPQHF. The CDR3 DNA reads as TGTGCCAGCTCACAACTTGAGGGGGGGAATCAGCCCCAGCATTTT.